The 27 T cell receptor beta chains given below trace back to one sample, sequenced in a study of shared clonotypes between healthy human individuals. TCRdb's copy holds only in-frame clones and misses some; the assay was immunoSEQ multiplex PCR. The sample contains around 1.5 million clones, approximately 98% of which appear only once. The specimen sequenced was naive CD4+ T cells sorted from blood. Subset specified: CD45RA+ positively selected. The receptors stem from a man aged 25-45 years in good health.

The chain couples TRBV2 to TRBJ2-3; the match to TRBD1 covers 8 bases. CDR3 length: 16 amino acids. Germline CDR1 is SNHLY and CDR2 is FYNNEI. Trimming at V came to 7 bases and at J to 0 bases, leaving 9 bases not matched to a gene. CDR3 loop: CASTYDRGYSTDTQYF. The DNA of the CDR3 is TGTGCCAGCACGTACGACAGGGGCTATAGCACAGATACGCAGTATTTT.

The chain is built from TRBV5-4 and TRBJ2-7; 8 nucleotides agree with TRBD2. V trimming: 4 bases; J trimming: 7 bases; junction bases outside the gene matches: 7. This CDR3 has 13 amino acids. The germline V gene has CDR1 SGHNT and CDR2 YYREEE (reference sequence). CDR3 DNA sequence: TGTGCCAGCAGCCCCCGGACTAGCCGGGAGCAGTACTTC. Its protein product is CASSPRTSREQYF.

The chain has TRBV5-1 and TRBJ1-2; 8 bases match TRBD1. Germline V CDR1 and CDR2: SGHRS, YFSETQ. The V gene end was trimmed by 4 bases and the J gene end by 3 bases; junction bases not matched to a gene: 11. The CDR3 is 16 residues long. DNA for the CDR3: TGCGCCAGCAGCCGGGCGAATCCAGGGGGCGACTATGGCTACACCTTC. Its protein is CASSRANPGGDYGYTF.

J is TRBJ1-1 and V is TRBV7-9, with D maybe TRBD1 (5 bases). The germline V and J ends were trimmed by 5 bases and 0 bases, with 7 bases remaining between them. Looked up from germline, CDR1 is SEHNR and CDR2 is FQNEAQ (reference sequence). This CDR3 comprises 13 residues. CDR3 amino acids: CASSHRLNTEAFF. The CDR3 region has the DNA TGTGCCAGCAGCCACAGGTTGAACACTGAAGCTTTCTTT.

With regard to this clone: Compared with germline, one end of the junction differs, possibly owing to a read error. The rearrangement joins TRBV10-2 to TRBJ1-5; 7 bases fit TRBD1. Germline CDR1 reads WSHSY; CDR2 reads SAAADI. The CDR3 spans 13 residues. The CDR3 sequence: CASGEQGTQPQHF. CDR3 DNA: TGCGCCAGCGGTGAACAGGGGACTCAGCCCCAGCATTTT.

V usage is TRBV19 and J usage is TRBJ2-5; D is uncertain. Per the germline V gene, CDR1 is LNHDA and CDR2 is SQIVND (reference sequence). Trimming cost V 5 bases and J 4 bases, with 5 bases left between them. The CDR3 length is 11 residues. CDR3 DNA: TGTGCCAGTAGTTCCCGAGAGACCCAGTACTTC. Its translation is CASSSRETQYF.

The V and J genes are TRBV9 and TRBJ1-1, with 8 bases fitting TRBD1. In germline, CDR1 is SGDLS, CDR2 YYNGEE. CDR3 length: 18 amino acids. V was pared by 2 bases and J by 3 bases, with 15 bases of the junction left unmatched. CDR3 loop: CASSVSEGAGGFHTEAFF. The CDR3 DNA sequence: TGTGCCAGCAGCGTCTCGGAAGGAGCAGGGGGCTTTCACACTGAAGCTTTCTTT.

The V call is TRBV28, the J call TRBJ2-1, with 7 bases lining up with TRBD2. Germline-derived CDR1 and CDR2 are MDHEN and SYDVKM. The CDR3 covers 15 residues. The V and J ends lost 8 bases and 3 bases, in that order; junction bases with no gene match: 10. CDR3 loop: CASLGLAGLYNEQFF. CDR3 sequence (DNA): TGTGCCAGCCTCGGCTTAGCGGGCCTCTACAATGAGCAGTTCTTC.

The chain joins TRBV10-1 to TRBJ2-1, with 9 bases matching TRBD2. Germline CDR1 WNHNN, CDR2 SYGVQD (reference sequence). With V trimmed by 3 bases and J by 2 bases, 5 bases remained unmatched. This CDR3 region has 16 residues. CDR3 in amino acids: CASSDGGRAPYNEQFF. The CDR3 nucleotides read TGCGCCAGCAGTGATGGCGGGAGGGCCCCCTACAATGAGCAGTTCTTC.

The count of this clone is one. J is TRBJ2-2 and V is TRBV11-2, with D perhaps matching TRBD2 (6 bases). V lost 2 bases and J 2 bases, leaving 12 bases between the germline ends. Germline lookup yields CDR1 SGHAT and CDR2 FQNNGV. The CDR3 is made up of 16 amino acids. The CDR3 loop reads CASSLSLGLNTGELFF. For the CDR3, the DNA is TGTGCCAGCAGCTTATCCCTGGGACTCAACACCGGGGAGCTGTTTTTT.

V usage is TRBV9 and J usage is TRBJ1-2, with unresolved D. V shed 0 bases and J shed 3 bases, with 6 bases lying between them. Germline V gene sequence: CDR1 SGDLS, CDR2 YYNGEE. CDR3 length: 13 residues. CDR3: CASSVDGDYGYTF. CDR3 sequence (DNA): TGTGCCAGCAGCGTAGACGGTGACTATGGCTACACCTTC.

This chain uses TRBV15 with TRBJ2-2; D tentatively reads TRBD1 or TRBD2 (5 bases each). The CDR3 covers 13 residues. The germline CDR1 and CDR2 sequences are LNHNV and YYDKDF (reference sequence). Trimming stripped 6 bases from V and 6 bases from J, with 11 bases between. The CDR3 DNA sequence: TGTGCCACCAGATTAGGGACGGCCGGGGAGCTGTTTTTT. Translation: CATRLGTAGELFF.

V is TRBV18 and J is TRBJ1-1; D possibly corresponds to TRBD1 (6 bases). From germline, CDR1 is KGHSH and CDR2 LQKENI. There are 16 residues in the CDR3. V shed 6 bases and J shed 5 bases, with 22 bases lying between them. The CDR3 coding sequence is TGTGCCAGCTCCGGGGTAGGGGACACCGCTCGGACTGAAGCTTTCTTT. As protein: CASSGVGDTARTEAFF.

The J gene is TRBJ2-7, the V gene TRBV11-2, with D tentatively TRBD1 or TRBD2 (5 bases each). This CDR3 is 13 amino acids long. V was cut by 4 bases and J by 12 bases, with 19 bases left in between. Germline V gene lookup returns CDR1 SGHAT and CDR2 FQNNGV. CDR3 protein: CASSSLRDPGAYF. The DNA for the CDR3 is TGTGCCAGCAGCTCCCTCCGGGACCCCGGGGCGTACTTC.

The rearrangement uses TRBV27 and TRBJ2-7; D may be TRBD2 (5 bases). V gave up 6 bases and J gave up 1 base, with 10 bases separating them. Germline-derived CDR1 and CDR2 are MNHEY and SMNVEV (reference sequence). This CDR3 region has 13 residues. CDR3 sequence: CASSRAVSYEQYF. The CDR3 nucleotides are TGTGCCAGCAGCCGAGCGGTATCCTACGAGCAGTACTTC.

This clone showed up just once. Distinct nucleotide sequences in the sample also encode this CDR3. The rearrangement links TRBV18 to TRBJ2-7; the match to TRBD1 covers 9 bases. This CDR3 is built from 15 residues. Trimming removed 3 bases from V and 3 bases from J; junction bases left unmatched: 6. CDR1 is KGHSH and CDR2 is LQKENI in the germline V gene. CDR3 sequence: CASSPPGQGIYEQYF. Written as DNA, the CDR3 is TGTGCCAGCTCACCCCCGGGACAGGGAATCTACGAGCAGTACTTC.

This clone appeared a single time. The rearrangement links TRBV13 to TRBJ2-7; TRBD2 is a possible D gene (6 bases). Germline V gives CDR1 PRHDT, CDR2 FYEKMQ (reference sequence). This CDR3 contains 15 residues. The germline V and J ends were trimmed by 2 bases and 7 bases, with 18 bases remaining between them. The DNA of the CDR3 is TGTGCCAGCAGCTTATCCGGGAGATTGGCGTTTGAGCAGTACTTC. This codes for CASSLSGRLAFEQYF.

A remark on this clone: Different DNA sequences within this sample yield the same CDR3. This chain connects TRBV5-1 to TRBJ2-7, with 7 bases identical to TRBD2. Germline V gene sequence: CDR1 SGHRS, CDR2 YFSETQ. CDR3 size: 14 residues. V lost 1 base and J lost 3; bases outside the gene matches: 4. The CDR3 nucleotides read TGCGCCAGCAGCTTGACGGGAGGTAACTACGAGCAGTACTTC. It is translated as CASSLTGGNYEQYF.

The CDR3 DNA sequence: TGTGCCAGCAGCTTAGCCGGAGCTGATGGCTACACCTTC. The encoded protein is CASSLAGADGYTF. The chain carries TRBV7-8 and TRBJ1-2; D gene uncertain. Per the germline V gene, CDR1 is SGHVS and CDR2 is FQNEAQ. This CDR3 comprises 13 residues. V lost 0 bases, J lost 6 bases, and 8 bases lay in between.

This chain connects TRBV2 to TRBJ1-5, with TRBD1 as a possible D gene (5 bases). The V gene's germline CDR1 is SNHLY and CDR2 FYNNEI. This CDR3 spans 17 amino acids. Trimming shortened V by 7 bases and J by 5 bases, and 24 bases separated the two germline ends. The CDR3 DNA reads as TGTGCCAGCAAAAAGGAGGGGAGCGTGGGCGGCTATCAGCCCCAGCATTTT. Amino acids: CASKKEGSVGGYQPQHF.

The CDR3 protein is CASNEGPGRMDYGYTF. CDR3 nucleotides: TGCGCCAGCAACGAGGGTCCAGGGAGAATGGACTATGGCTACACCTTC. This chain joins TRBV5-1 and TRBJ1-2; D might be TRBD1 (5 bases). The CDR3 totals 16 residues. V lost 6 bases, J lost 3 bases, and 21 bases lay in between. Germline CDR1 reads SGHRS; CDR2 reads YFSETQ.

J is TRBJ2-7 and V is TRBV11-2, with D tentatively TRBD1 (5 bases). Trimming removed 0 bases at V and 4 bases at J, with 10 bases between. The CDR3 is made up of 14 amino acids. Per the germline V gene, CDR1 is SGHAT and CDR2 is FQNNGV. CDR3 sequence: CASSLEGARYEQYF. The CDR3 bases are TGTGCCAGCAGCTTAGAAGGGGCACGTTACGAGCAGTACTTC.

The chain employs TRBV6-1 and TRBJ2-3, with D unclear. The CDR3 loop spans 14 amino acids. The germline V gene encodes CDR1 MNHNS and CDR2 SASEGT. The ends were cut back, 6 bases at V and 4 bases at J, with 14 bases in the middle. The chain's CDR3 is CASRAGSAPDTQYF. DNA for the CDR3: TGTGCCAGCAGGGCCGGGTCCGCCCCAGATACGCAGTATTTT.

On this clone: The same CDR3 can be traced to other DNA sequences in this sample. In DNA, the CDR3 is TGTGCCAGCAGCTTAGCTCTGGAGACCCAGTACTTC. Protein: CASSLALETQYF. The V gene is TRBV7-6, the J gene TRBJ2-5; D gene uncertain. The germline gives CDR1 SGHVS, CDR2 FNYEAQ. This CDR3 is 12 amino acids long. The V end lost 0 bases, the J end lost 5 bases, and 4 bases lay between the germline ends.

The J gene is TRBJ2-1, the V gene TRBV28, with 12 bases identical to TRBD1. Germline V CDR1 and CDR2: MDHEN, SYDVKM. The CDR3 is 14 amino acids. With V trimmed by 6 bases and J by 9 bases, 6 bases remained unmatched. The CDR3 loop reads CASRGQGARGEQFF. The DNA for the CDR3 is TGTGCCAGCAGGGGACAGGGGGCTAGGGGTGAGCAGTTCTTC.

The J gene is TRBJ1-3, the V gene TRBV19, with D tentatively TRBD1 (6 bases). This CDR3 has 13 amino acids. CDR1 and CDR2 (germline): LNHDA, SQIVND (reference sequence). The germline V and J ends were trimmed by 5 bases and 5 bases, with 10 bases remaining between them. CDR3 sequence (DNA): TGTGCCAGTAGTCTCGGGGACAGAAACACCATATATTTT. Translation: CASSLGDRNTIYF.

The V gene is TRBV5-1, the J gene TRBJ2-3, with D perhaps given as TRBD1 or TRBD2 (5 bases each). The V gene's germline CDR1 is SGHRS and CDR2 YFSETQ. The CDR3 runs 17 residues. V gave up 4 bases and J gave up 2 bases, with 20 bases separating them. The CDR3 here is CASSLGPQVWHTDTQYF. As DNA, the CDR3 is TGCGCCAGCAGCCTGGGACCGCAGGTTTGGCACACAGATACGCAGTATTTT.